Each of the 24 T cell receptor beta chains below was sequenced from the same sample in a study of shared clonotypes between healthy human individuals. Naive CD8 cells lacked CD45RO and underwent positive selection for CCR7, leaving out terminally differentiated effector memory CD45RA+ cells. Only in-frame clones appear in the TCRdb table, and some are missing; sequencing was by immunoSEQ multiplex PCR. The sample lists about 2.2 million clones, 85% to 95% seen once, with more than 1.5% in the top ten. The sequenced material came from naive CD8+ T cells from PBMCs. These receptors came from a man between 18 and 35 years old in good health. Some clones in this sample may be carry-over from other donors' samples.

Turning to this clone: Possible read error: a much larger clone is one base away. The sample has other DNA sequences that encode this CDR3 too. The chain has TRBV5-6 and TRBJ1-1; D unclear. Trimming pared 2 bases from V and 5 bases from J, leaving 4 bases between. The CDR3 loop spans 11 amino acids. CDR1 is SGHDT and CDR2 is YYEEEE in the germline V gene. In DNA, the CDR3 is TGTGCCAGCAGCTTAGGGACTGAAGCTTTCTTT. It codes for CASSLGTEAFF.

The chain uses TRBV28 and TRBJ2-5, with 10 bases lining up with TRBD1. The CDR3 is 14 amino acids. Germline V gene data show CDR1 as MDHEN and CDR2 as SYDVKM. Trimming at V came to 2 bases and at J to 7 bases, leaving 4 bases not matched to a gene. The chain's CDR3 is CASSLDRGLRTQYF. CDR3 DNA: TGTGCCAGCAGTTTAGACAGGGGGCTTCGGACCCAGTACTTC.

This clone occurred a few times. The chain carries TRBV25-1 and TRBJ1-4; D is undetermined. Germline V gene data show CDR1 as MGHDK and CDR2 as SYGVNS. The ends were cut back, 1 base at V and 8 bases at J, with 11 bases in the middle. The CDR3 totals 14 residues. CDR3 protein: CASSELQDVEKLFF. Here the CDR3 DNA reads TGTGCCAGCAGTGAATTGCAGGACGTAGAAAAACTGTTTTTT.

The CDR3 spells CASSFLGRVDEQYF. Here the CDR3 DNA reads TGTGCCAGCAGTTTTCTCGGGAGGGTTGACGAGCAGTACTTC. The chain uses TRBV27 and TRBJ2-7; 8 nucleotides match TRBD2. The germline CDR1 and CDR2 sequences are MNHEY and SMNVEV (reference sequence). The CDR3 is made up of 14 amino acids. Losses at the gene ends were 3 bases for V and 5 bases for J; bases not matched to a gene: 6.

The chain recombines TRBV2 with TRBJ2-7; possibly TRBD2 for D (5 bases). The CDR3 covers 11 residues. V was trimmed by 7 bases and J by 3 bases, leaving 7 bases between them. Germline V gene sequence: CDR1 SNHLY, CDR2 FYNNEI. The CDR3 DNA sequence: TGTGCCAGCACGAGCGGCTACGAGCAGTACTTC. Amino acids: CASTSGYEQYF.

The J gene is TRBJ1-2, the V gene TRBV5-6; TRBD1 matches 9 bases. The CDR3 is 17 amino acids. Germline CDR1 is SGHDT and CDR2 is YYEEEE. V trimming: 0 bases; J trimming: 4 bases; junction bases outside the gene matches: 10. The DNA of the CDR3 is TGTGCCAGCAGCTTGGCGGGACAGGGAATGGACGCCTATGGCTACACCTTC. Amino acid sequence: CASSLAGQGMDAYGYTF.

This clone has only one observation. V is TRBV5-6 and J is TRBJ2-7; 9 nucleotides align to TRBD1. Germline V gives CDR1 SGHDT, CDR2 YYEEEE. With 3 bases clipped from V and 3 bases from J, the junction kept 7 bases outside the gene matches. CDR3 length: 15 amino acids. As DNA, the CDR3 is TGTGCCAGCAGCTCCCCGGGACAGGGTCTCTACGAGCAGTACTTC. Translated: CASSSPGQGLYEQYF.

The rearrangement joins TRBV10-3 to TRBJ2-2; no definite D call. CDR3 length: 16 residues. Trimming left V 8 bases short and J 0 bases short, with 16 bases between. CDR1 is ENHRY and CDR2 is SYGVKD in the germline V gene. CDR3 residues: CAIGSGWRSNTGELFF. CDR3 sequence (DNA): TGTGCCATCGGTAGTGGGTGGCGATCGAACACCGGGGAGCTGTTTTTT.

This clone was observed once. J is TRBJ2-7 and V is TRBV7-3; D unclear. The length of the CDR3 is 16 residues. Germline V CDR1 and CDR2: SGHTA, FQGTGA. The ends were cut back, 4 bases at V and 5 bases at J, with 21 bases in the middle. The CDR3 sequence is CASSSRNGREPNEQYF. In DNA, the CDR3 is TGTGCCAGCAGCTCGCGAAATGGGCGCGAGCCGAACGAGCAGTACTTC.

CDR3 loop: CSVHGADSTDTQYF. The CDR3 DNA sequence: TGCAGCGTTCACGGGGCAGATAGCACAGATACGCAGTATTTT. The chain is built from TRBV29-1 and TRBJ2-3; TRBD1 or TRBD2 may be the D gene (5 bases each). This CDR3 has 14 residues. The V and J ends lost 5 bases and 0 bases respectively, with 12 bases between them. Germline CDR1 is SQVTM and CDR2 is ANQGSEA.

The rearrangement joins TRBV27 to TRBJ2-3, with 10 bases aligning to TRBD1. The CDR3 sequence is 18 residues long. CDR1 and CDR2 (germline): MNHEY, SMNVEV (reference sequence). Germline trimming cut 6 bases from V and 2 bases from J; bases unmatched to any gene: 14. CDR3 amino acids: CASRSGTGAAGATDTQYF. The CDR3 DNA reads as TGTGCCAGCAGATCCGGGACAGGGGCCGCCGGGGCCACAGATACGCAGTATTTT.

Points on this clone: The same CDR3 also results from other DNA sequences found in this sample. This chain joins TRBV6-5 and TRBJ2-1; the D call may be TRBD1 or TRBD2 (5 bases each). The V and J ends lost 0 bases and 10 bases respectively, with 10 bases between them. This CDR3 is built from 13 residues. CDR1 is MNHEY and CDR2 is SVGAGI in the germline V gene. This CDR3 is CASSYSGVGEQFF. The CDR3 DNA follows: TGTGCCAGCAGTTACTCGGGGGTGGGCGAGCAGTTCTTC.

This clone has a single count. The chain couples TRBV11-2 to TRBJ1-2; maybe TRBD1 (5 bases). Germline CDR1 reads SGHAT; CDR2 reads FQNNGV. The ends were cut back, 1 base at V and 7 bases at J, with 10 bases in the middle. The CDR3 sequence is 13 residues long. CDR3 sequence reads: CASSLAGPIGYTF. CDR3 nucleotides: TGTGCCAGCAGCTTAGCGGGGCCGATTGGCTACACCTTC.

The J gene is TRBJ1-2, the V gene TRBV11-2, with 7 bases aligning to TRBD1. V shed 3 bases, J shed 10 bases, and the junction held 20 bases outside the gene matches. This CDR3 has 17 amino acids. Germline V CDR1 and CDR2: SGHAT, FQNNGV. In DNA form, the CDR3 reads TGTGCCAGCAGCTTTTACCCTTACACAGGGGCAGTAGGAATCTACACCTTC. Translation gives CASSFYPYTGAVGIYTF.

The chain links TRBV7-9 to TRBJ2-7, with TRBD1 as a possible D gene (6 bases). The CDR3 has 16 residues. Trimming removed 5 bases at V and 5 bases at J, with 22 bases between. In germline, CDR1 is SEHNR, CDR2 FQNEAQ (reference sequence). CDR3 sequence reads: CASSNLRGRGLDEQYF. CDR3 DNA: TGTGCCAGCAGCAACCTCAGGGGAAGGGGCCTTGACGAGCAGTACTTC.

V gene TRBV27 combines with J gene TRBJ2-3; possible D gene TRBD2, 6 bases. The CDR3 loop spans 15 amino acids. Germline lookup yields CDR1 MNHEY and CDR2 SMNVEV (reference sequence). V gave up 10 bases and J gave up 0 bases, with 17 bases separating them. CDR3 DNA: TGTGCCACTAAATCGGGGGACTTTAGCACAGATACGCAGTATTTT. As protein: CATKSGDFSTDTQYF.

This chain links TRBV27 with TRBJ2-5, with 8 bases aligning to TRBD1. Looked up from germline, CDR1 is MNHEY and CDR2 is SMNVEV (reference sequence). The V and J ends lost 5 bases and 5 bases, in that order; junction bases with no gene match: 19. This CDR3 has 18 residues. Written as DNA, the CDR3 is TGTGCCAGCAGTCTCTTGGCCGCCTCAGGGGGCTCGGGGGAGACCCAGTACTTC. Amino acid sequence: CASSLLAASGGSGETQYF.

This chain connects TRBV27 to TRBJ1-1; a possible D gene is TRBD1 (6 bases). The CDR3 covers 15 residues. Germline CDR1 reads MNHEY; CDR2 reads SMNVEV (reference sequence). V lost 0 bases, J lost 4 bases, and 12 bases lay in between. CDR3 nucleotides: TGTGCCAGCAGTTTATCGTCCCCAGGGGCCACTGAAGCTTTCTTT. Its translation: CASSLSSPGATEAFF.

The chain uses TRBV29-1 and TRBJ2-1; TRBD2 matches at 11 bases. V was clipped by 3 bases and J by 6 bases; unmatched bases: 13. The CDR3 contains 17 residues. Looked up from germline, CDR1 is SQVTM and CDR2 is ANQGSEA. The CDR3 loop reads CSVDPGTSGGLGNEQFF. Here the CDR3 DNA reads TGCAGCGTTGATCCCGGGACTAGCGGAGGGTTAGGCAATGAGCAGTTCTTC.

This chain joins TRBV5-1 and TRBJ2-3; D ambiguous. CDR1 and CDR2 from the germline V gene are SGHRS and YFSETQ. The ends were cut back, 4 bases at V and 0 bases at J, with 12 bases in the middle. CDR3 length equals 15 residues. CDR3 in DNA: TGCGCCAGCAGCCCCGAGGAGACTAGCACAGATACGCAGTATTTT. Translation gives CASSPEETSTDTQYF.

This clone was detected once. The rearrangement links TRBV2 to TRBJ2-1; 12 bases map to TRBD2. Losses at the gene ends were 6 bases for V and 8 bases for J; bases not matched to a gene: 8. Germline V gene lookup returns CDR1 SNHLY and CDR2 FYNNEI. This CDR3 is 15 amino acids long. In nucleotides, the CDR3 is TGTGCCAGCAGACCCGGACTAGCGGGGAGGGATGAGCAGTTCTTC. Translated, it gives CASRPGLAGRDEQFF.

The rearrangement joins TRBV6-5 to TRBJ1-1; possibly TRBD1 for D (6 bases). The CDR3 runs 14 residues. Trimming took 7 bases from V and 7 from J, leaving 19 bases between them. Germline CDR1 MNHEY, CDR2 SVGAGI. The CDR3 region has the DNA TGTGCCAGCAAAGTTAGGGGGTCATATGGTGAAGCTTTCTTT. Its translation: CASKVRGSYGEAFF.

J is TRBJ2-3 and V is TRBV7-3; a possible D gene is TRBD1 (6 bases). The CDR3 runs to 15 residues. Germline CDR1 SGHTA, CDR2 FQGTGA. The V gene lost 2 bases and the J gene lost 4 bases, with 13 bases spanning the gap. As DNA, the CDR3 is TGTGCCAGCAGCTTAGGGGACAAGAACGCAGATACGCAGTATTTT. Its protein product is CASSLGDKNADTQYF.

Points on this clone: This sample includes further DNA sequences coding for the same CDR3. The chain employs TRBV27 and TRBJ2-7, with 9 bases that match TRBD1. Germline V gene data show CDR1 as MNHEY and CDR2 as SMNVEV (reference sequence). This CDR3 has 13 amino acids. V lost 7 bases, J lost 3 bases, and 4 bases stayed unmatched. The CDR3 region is CASTGTGHYEQYF. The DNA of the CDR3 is TGTGCCAGCACCGGGACAGGGCACTACGAGCAGTACTTC.